The rows below give T cell receptor beta chains drawn from one sample of a study of blood T cell repertoires in COVID-19. Profiled with immunoSEQ multiplex PCR; TCRdb holds only in-frame clones, not every one. The repertoire holds around 130,000 clones, with approximately 80% as singletons. The specimen sequenced was peripheral blood. These receptors were obtained from a man in his fifties or sixties with acute or convalescent COVID-19. Both conserved end residues are part of each CDR3.

j_call: TRBJ1-6
v_call: TRBV10-3
cdr3_aa: CAIRGGYNSPLHF

j_call: TRBJ2-4
v_call: TRBV9
cdr3_aa: CASSVVGAQAKNIQYF

j_call: TRBJ2-7
v_call: TRBV6-4
cdr3_aa: CAGIGQGYYEQYF

j_call: TRBJ2-6
v_call: TRBV30
cdr3_aa: CAWRRPGQASSGANVLTF

j_call: TRBJ2-1
v_call: TRBV9
cdr3_aa: CASSTRTSGGPFDEQFF

j_call: TRBJ1-2
v_call: TRBV15
cdr3_aa: CATSRALTGNYGYTF

j_call: TRBJ2-6
v_call: TRBV30
cdr3_aa: CAWSYGGTGISGANVLTF

j_call: TRBJ2-1
v_call: TRBV5-1
cdr3_aa: CASSTQGSGLYNEQFF

j_call: TRBJ2-1
v_call: TRBV2
cdr3_aa: CASRTSGGAYEQFF

j_call: TRBJ2-3
v_call: TRBV6-1
cdr3_aa: CASSEVGGGATDTQYF

j_call: TRBJ1-5
v_call: TRBV2
cdr3_aa: CASLSGPIEHNQPQHF

j_call: TRBJ1-6
v_call: TRBV20-1
cdr3_aa: CSASSAAGRSYNSPLHF

j_call: TRBJ2-1
v_call: TRBV12-3/TRBV12-4
cdr3_aa: CASSLGALDEQFF

j_call: TRBJ1-4
v_call: TRBV15
cdr3_aa: CATSGRRLGNEKLFF

j_call: TRBJ1-2
v_call: TRBV12-3/TRBV12-4
cdr3_aa: CASSREAYGYTF

j_call: TRBJ1-6
v_call: TRBV5-6
cdr3_aa: CASSYIGTGEDPLHF

j_call: TRBJ1-1
v_call: TRBV4-2
cdr3_aa: CASRDTGTEAFF

j_call: TRBJ1-5
v_call: TRBV6-5
cdr3_aa: CASEGEGPQHF

j_call: TRBJ2-3
v_call: TRBV5-1
cdr3_aa: CASSSVKVAGGIDTQYF

j_call: TRBJ1-1
v_call: TRBV19
cdr3_aa: CASSPRGGGTEAFF

j_call: TRBJ2-7
v_call: TRBV7-9
cdr3_aa: CASRPKTGYEQYF

j_call: TRBJ2-2
v_call: TRBV5-1
cdr3_aa: CASSWDRANTGELFF

j_call: TRBJ1-5
v_call: TRBV27
cdr3_aa: CASSPRSGLYSNQPQHF

j_call: TRBJ1-6
v_call: TRBV25-1
cdr3_aa: CASSEADNSPLHF

j_call: TRBJ2-5
v_call: TRBV5-1
cdr3_aa: CASSLSTGGLQETQYF

j_call: TRBJ1-3
v_call: TRBV11-2
cdr3_aa: CASSLDRSSRNTIYF

j_call: TRBJ2-2
v_call: TRBV5-1
cdr3_aa: CASSVQGNTGELFF

j_call: TRBJ1-6
v_call: TRBV10-3
cdr3_aa: CAISESLTGGNSPLHF

j_call: TRBJ1-5
v_call: TRBV10-2
cdr3_aa: CASRQGGFSNQPQHF

j_call: TRBJ1-5
v_call: TRBV5-1
cdr3_aa: CASSLDPGINQPQHF

j_call: TRBJ1-1
v_call: TRBV15
cdr3_aa: CATSRGTEMNTEAFF